The 14 T cell receptor beta chains in this list originate from one sample, sequenced in a study of blood T cell repertoires in COVID-19. The protocol was immunoSEQ multiplex PCR, while the TCRdb copy is restricted to in-frame clones and leaves out a portion. Of fewer than 40,000 clones detected, 65% to 85% appear once; the ten largest clones hold about 3%. Sequencing used peripheral blood. The receptors originated from a man between 65 and 85 years old with COVID-19, enrolled during active disease.

V is TRBV9 and J is TRBJ2-7; D is possibly TRBD2 (5 bases). CDR1 and CDR2 from the germline V gene are SGDLS and YYNGEE. V lost 4 bases and J 3 bases, leaving 14 bases between the germline ends. The CDR3 has 14 residues. In nucleotides, the CDR3 is TGTGCCAGCAGCCCAGGACTTTCCCTCTACGAGCAGTACTTC. This sequence encodes CASSPGLSLYEQYF.

The chain links TRBV5-5 to TRBJ2-2, with TRBD1 matching over 9 bases. The V gene end was trimmed by 3 bases and the J gene end by 7 bases; junction bases not matched to a gene: 13. This CDR3 has 17 residues. Germline V gives CDR1 SGHKS, CDR2 YYEKEE (reference sequence). CDR3 in DNA: TGTGCCAGCAGCTACGACCCCGGGACAGGGCGAATCGGGGAGCTGTTTTTT. This codes for CASSYDPGTGRIGELFF.

This chain joins TRBV19 and TRBJ1-1; 8 nucleotides agree with TRBD1. Trimming cost V 4 bases and J 0 bases; bases outside gene matches: 4. This CDR3 spans 15 amino acids. The V gene's germline CDR1 is LNHDA and CDR2 SQIVND (reference sequence). CDR3 sequence reads: CASSSQGALNTEAFF. CDR3 in DNA: TGTGCCAGTAGTAGCCAGGGGGCCTTGAACACTGAAGCTTTCTTT.

The rearrangement uses TRBV20-1 and TRBJ1-2, with TRBD1 matching over 9 bases. CDR1 is DFQATT, CDR2 SNEGSKA, per germline (reference sequence). V lost 3 bases to trimming and J lost 0 bases; unmatched junction nucleotides: 8. The CDR3 has 16 amino acids. CDR3: CSASNTGGAPNYGYTF. DNA of the CDR3: TGCAGTGCTAGTAATACAGGGGGCGCCCCTAACTATGGCTACACCTTC.

The rearrangement uses TRBV12-3 or TRBV12-4 and TRBJ1-1; D call uncertain. The CDR3 extends over 12 amino acids. Trimming took off 7 bases at V and 7 bases at J, with 13 bases between the two ends. The CDR3 coding sequence is TGTGCCAGCAACGGGTTTGAGAGTGAAGCTTTCTTT. This gives the protein CASNGFESEAFF.

This chain connects TRBV7-2 to TRBJ1-6; tentative D call: TRBD1 (6 bases). The length of the CDR3 is 16 residues. Germline lookup yields CDR1 SGHTA and CDR2 FQGNSA. V was shortened by 2 bases and J by 5 bases, with 13 bases between the two germline ends. CDR3 coding DNA: TGTGCCAGCAGCTTAAATGGGCAGGGGAATAATTCACCCCTCCACTTT. Protein: CASSLNGQGNNSPLHF.

The chain uses TRBV18 and TRBJ2-7, with a possible D match to TRBD2 (6 bases). Trimming pared 5 bases from V and 7 bases from J, leaving 18 bases between. The CDR3 covers 14 residues. The germline V gene has CDR1 KGHSH and CDR2 LQKENI. The CDR3 bases are TGTGCCAGCTCAAGGCCCTTGGGCGGGACGGAGCAGTACTTC. Translated: CASSRPLGGTEQYF.

The genes are TRBV3-1 (or the pseudogene TRBV3-2) and TRBJ2-5, with TRBD2 matching 7 bases. With 0 bases clipped from V and 1 base from J, the junction kept 5 bases outside the gene matches. The CDR3 runs to 16 residues. Germline-derived CDR1 and CDR2 are LGHDT and YNNKEL (reference sequence). CDR3 nucleotide sequence: TGTGCCAGCAGCCAAGAGACGAGCGGGACCCAAGAGACCCAGTACTTC. It specifies CASSQETSGTQETQYF.

The chain has TRBV18 and TRBJ2-5; TRBD1 matches at 9 bases. The CDR3 runs 16 residues. Germline-derived CDR1 and CDR2 are KGHSH and LQKENI. J was trimmed by 5 bases and V by 2 bases; bases with no gene match: 9. DNA of the CDR3: TGTGCCAGCTCACCAGTCGGCACAGGGGGCGCGGAGACCCAGTACTTC. It encodes CASSPVGTGGAETQYF.

The chain is built from TRBV18 and TRBJ1-1; maybe TRBD1 (6 bases). CDR1 and CDR2 from the germline V gene are KGHSH and LQKENI. This CDR3 is built from 16 residues. The V end lost 3 bases, the J end lost 4 bases, and 18 bases lay between the germline ends. CDR3 in DNA: TGTGCCAGCTCACCGTCCCTCAGGGGCCGGGGCACTGAAGCTTTCTTT. Translated, it gives CASSPSLRGRGTEAFF. Supplemented by reference TRBV18 and TRBJ1-1, the full variable domain reads NAGVMQNPRHLVRRRGQEARLRCSPMKGHSHVYWYRQLPEEGLKFMVYLQKENIIDESGMPKERFSAEFPKEGPSILRIQQVVRGDSAAYFCASSPSLRGRGTEAFFGQGTRLTVV.

This sequence joins TRBV18 and TRBJ2-5, with 11 bases matching TRBD2. This CDR3 is 13 amino acids long. Germline V gene sequence: CDR1 KGHSH, CDR2 LQKENI. V lost 8 bases to trimming and J lost 5 bases; unmatched junction nucleotides: 4. Here the CDR3 reads CASKTSGTETQYF. In DNA, the CDR3 is TGTGCCAGCAAGACTAGCGGGACCGAGACCCAGTACTTC.

The chain is built from TRBV6-1 and TRBJ2-7; D ambiguous. The CDR3 spans 15 residues. V was clipped by 6 bases and J by 2 bases, with 17 bases between them. The germline gives CDR1 MNHNS, CDR2 SASEGT. Written as DNA, the CDR3 is TGTGCCAGCAGGAACCCCCAGAATTTCGCCTACGAGCAGTACTTC. Protein: CASRNPQNFAYEQYF.

V gene TRBV5-1 combines with J gene TRBJ2-3; 12 nucleotides match TRBD2. V lost 4 bases, J lost 6 bases, and 9 bases stayed unmatched. CDR3 size: 16 residues. CDR1 is SGHRS, CDR2 YFSETQ, per germline. CDR3 protein: CASSTRLAGDSDTQYF. As DNA, the CDR3 is TGCGCCAGCAGCACCCGACTAGCGGGAGATTCCGATACGCAGTATTTT.

V is TRBV9 and J is TRBJ2-1; D perhaps matches TRBD2 (6 bases). The V gene lost 3 bases and the J gene lost 0 bases, with 7 bases spanning the gap. The CDR3 runs to 14 residues. Germline V gene data show CDR1 as SGDLS and CDR2 as YYNGEE. Here the CDR3 DNA reads TGTGCCAGCAGCGGCGGGAACTCCTACAATGAGCAGTTCTTC. Protein product: CASSGGNSYNEQFF. The full variable domain, with the rest looked up from reference TRBV9 and TRBJ2-1, is DSGVTQTPKHLITATGQRVTLRCSPRSGDLSVYWYQQSLDQGLQFLIQYYNGEERAKGNILERFSAQQFPDLHSELNLSSLELGDSALYFCASSGGNSYNEQFFGPGTRLTVL.